Described below is a single T cell receptor (beta chain) sequence and its context. This sample stems from a study of cytomegalovirus exposure and HLA in healthy donors. CDR3 length: 16 amino acids. Germline V lookup: CDR1 GTSNPN, CDR2 SVGIG (reference sequence). After removal of 4 bases from V and 5 bases from J, the junction contained 14 bases not matched to a gene. The study ran its PCR with 60 Vbeta and 13 Jbeta primers. Clones were sequenced by immunoSEQ multiplex PCR, and TCRdb holds only the in-frame ones, with some missing. The sample records 100,000 to 150,000 clones, about 83% being singletons.

The sequence was collected from a woman aged 35 to 49 in good health and CMV-seropositive. The gene calls are TRBV30 and TRBJ2-1, with 7 bases that match TRBD2. Sequences were obtained from PBMCs. The CDR3 DNA is TGTGCCTGGATGGCTTCTAGCGGAACGCCCCACAATGAGCAGTTCTTC. Translation gives CAWMASSGTPHNEQFF.